The source of this T cell receptor (beta chain) is a study of CD8 T cells in Susac syndrome. RNA in amounts of about 0.5 to 1 ug was reverse transcribed with random hexamers. With immunoSEQ multiplex PCR, TCR beta CDR3 was amplified across 54 Vbeta and 13 Jbeta. TCRdb re-analysed the immunoSEQ multiplex PCR reads in MiXCR, keeping a single row per CDR3 protein. The table includes about 100,000 distinct CDR3 sequences, 95% detected once. V lost 6 bases and J lost 0, with 14 bases in between. This CDR3 is built from 14 residues. CDR1 is SQVTM, CDR2 ANQGSEA, per germline. Study observations and caveats: In Susac syndrome, CD8+ expansion was highest in TEMRA and active disease.

TEMRA cells underwent FACS enrichment and CD8+ and CD4+ T cells underwent negative isolation. Note on this clonotype: Its antigen remains unknown.

The clonotype comes from a human donor with Susac syndrome. Sequencing was done on a sample of CD8+ T cells from PBMCs. The chain joins TRBV29-1 to TRBJ1-1, with unresolved D. CDR3 sequence reads: CSVVKGGLNTEAFF. CDR3 DNA: TGCAGCGTGGTAAAAGGAGGATTGAACACTGAAGCTTTCTTT.